This T cell receptor (beta chain) was found in a study of blood T cell repertoires in COVID-19. The wider study: COVID-19 samples collected from the United States, Italy and Spain covered acute and convalescent phases. T cells, B-cell-depleted T cells, or PBMCs provided the cDNA or gDNA that served as material.

As originally analysed: For nucleated cells, counts were estimated from reference gene primer amplification. Sequenced by immunoSEQ multiplex PCR; TCRdb stores in-frame clones only, minus some. D and trimming come from the DNA, and the V and J calls and clone size come from that table. The sample lists approximately 65,000 clones; 80% to 90% were seen once. This CDR3 region has 15 residues. Germline CDR1 SGDLS, CDR2 YYNGEE. Trimming cost V 3 bases and J 10 bases, with 17 bases left between them. The clonotype originates from a woman in her 50s with active COVID-19. The chain recombines TRBV9 with TRBJ1-6, with D possibly matching TRBD1 (6 bases). The sample was peripheral blood. In nucleotides, the CDR3 is TGTGCCAGCAGCGGACACCAGGGGACTAACTCACCCCTCCACTTT. This gives the protein CASSGHQGTNSPLHF.